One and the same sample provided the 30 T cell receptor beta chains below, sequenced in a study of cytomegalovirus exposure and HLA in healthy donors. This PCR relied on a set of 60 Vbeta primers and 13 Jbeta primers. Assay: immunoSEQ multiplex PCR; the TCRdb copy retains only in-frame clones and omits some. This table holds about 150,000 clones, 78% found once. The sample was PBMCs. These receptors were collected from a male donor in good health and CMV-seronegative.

The CDR3 nucleotides read TGTGCCAGCAGTTTCCAAGCGACCTACAATGAGCAGTTCTTC. This codes for CASSFQATYNEQFF. This chain connects TRBV28 to TRBJ2-1; D not resolved. The germline gives CDR1 MDHEN, CDR2 SYDVKM. This CDR3 is 14 amino acids long. The V end lost 3 bases, the J end lost 2 bases, and 8 bases lay between the germline ends.

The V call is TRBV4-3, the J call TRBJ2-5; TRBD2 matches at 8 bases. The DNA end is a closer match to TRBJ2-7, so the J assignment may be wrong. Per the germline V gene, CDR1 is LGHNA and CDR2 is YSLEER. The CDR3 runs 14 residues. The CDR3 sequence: CASSRERELYEQYF. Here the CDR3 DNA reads TGCGCCAGCAGCCGAGAGCGGGAGTTATACGAGCAGTACTTC.

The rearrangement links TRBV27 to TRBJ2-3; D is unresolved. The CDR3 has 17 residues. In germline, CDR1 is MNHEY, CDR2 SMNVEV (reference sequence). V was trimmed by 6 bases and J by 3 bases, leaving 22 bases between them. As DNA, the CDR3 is TGTGCCAGCAGACAGTCCCTAATTATCCGGCTAACAGATACGCAGTATTTT. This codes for CASRQSLIIRLTDTQYF.

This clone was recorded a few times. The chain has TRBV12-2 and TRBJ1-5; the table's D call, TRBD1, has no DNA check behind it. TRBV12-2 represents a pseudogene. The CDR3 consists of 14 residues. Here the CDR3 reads CASRFKRGREPQHF. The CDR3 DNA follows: TGTGCAAGTCGCTTTAAAAGGGGGCGAGAGCCCCAGCATTTT.

CDR3 nucleotides: TGCGCCAGCAGCCAAGTCTCAGGGTGGGTTGAAAAACTGTTTTTT. Translation gives CASSQVSGWVEKLFF. The rearrangement uses TRBV4-3 and TRBJ1-4; D is possibly TRBD1 (5 bases). This CDR3 comprises 15 residues. The germline V gene encodes CDR1 LGHNA and CDR2 YSLEER. The V end lost 1 base, the J end lost 7 bases, and 13 bases lay between the germline ends.

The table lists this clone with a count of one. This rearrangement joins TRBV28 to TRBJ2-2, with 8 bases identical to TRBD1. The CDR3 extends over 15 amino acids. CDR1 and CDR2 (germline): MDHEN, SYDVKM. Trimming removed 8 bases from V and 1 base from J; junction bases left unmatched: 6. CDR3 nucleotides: TGTGCCAGCTTACCGGGACAGGAGAACACCGGGGAGCTGTTTTTT. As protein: CASLPGQENTGELFF.

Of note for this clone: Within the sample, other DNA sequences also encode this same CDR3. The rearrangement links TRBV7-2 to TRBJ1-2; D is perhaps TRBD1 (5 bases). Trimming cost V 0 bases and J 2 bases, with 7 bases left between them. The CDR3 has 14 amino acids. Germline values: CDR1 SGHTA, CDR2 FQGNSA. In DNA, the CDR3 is TGTGCCAGCAGCTTAGCCAGGGCCAACTATGGCTACACCTTC. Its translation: CASSLARANYGYTF.

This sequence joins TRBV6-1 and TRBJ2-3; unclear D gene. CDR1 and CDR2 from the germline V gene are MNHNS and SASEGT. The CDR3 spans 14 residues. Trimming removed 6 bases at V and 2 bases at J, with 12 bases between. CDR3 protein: CASRSEYATDTQYF. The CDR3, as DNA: TGTGCCAGCAGAAGCGAGTACGCCACAGATACGCAGTATTTT.

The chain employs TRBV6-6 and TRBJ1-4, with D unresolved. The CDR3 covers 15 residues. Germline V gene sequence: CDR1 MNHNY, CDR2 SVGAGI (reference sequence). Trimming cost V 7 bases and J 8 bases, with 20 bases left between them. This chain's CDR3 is CASTRSAQSGEKLFF. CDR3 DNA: TGTGCCAGCACCCGGTCGGCACAAAGCGGGGAAAAACTGTTTTTT.

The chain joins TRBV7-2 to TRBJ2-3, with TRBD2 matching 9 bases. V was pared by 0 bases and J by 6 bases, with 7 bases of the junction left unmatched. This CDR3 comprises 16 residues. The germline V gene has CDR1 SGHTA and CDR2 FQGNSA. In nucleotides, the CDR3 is TGTGCCAGCAGCTTAGCGTGGCGGGGGGGCCAGGATACGCAGTATTTT. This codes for CASSLAWRGGQDTQYF.

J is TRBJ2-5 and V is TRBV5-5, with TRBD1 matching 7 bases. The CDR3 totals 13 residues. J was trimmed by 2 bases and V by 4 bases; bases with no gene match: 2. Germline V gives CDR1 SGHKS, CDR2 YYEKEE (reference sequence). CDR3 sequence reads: CASSPGQQETQYF. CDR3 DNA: TGTGCCAGCAGCCCGGGACAGCAAGAGACCCAGTACTTC.

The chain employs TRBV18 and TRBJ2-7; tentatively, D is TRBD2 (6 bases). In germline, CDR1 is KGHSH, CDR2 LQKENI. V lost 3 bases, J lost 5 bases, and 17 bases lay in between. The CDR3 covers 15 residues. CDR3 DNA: TGTGCCAGCTCACCTATTGCTAGAGCGGGTCACGAGCAGTACTTC. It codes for CASSPIARAGHEQYF. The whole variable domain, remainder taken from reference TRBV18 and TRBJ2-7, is NAGVMQNPRHLVRRRGQEARLRCSPMKGHSHVYWYRQLPEEGLKFMVYLQKENIIDESGMPKERFSAEFPKEGPSILRIQQVVRGDSAAYFCASSPIARAGHEQYFGPGTRLTVT.

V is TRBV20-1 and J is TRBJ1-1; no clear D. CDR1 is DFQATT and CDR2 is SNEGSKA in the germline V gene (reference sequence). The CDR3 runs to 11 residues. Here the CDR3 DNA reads TGCCGGGGAGGGCTGAACACTGAAGCTTTCTTT. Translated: CRGGLNTEAFF.

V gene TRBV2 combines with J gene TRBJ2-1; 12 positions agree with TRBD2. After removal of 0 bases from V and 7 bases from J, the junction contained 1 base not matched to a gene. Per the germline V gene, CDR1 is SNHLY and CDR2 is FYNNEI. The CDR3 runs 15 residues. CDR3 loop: CASSEALAGGNEQFF. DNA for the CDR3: TGTGCCAGCAGTGAAGCTCTAGCGGGAGGGAATGAGCAGTTCTTC.

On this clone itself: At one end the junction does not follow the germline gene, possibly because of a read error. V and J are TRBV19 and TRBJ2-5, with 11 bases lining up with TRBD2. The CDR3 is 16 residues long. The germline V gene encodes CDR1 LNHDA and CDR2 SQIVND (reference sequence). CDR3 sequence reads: CASSQGTSGIQETRYF. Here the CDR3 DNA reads TGTGCCAGTAGTCAAGGGACTAGCGGTATCCAAGAGACCCGGTACTTC.

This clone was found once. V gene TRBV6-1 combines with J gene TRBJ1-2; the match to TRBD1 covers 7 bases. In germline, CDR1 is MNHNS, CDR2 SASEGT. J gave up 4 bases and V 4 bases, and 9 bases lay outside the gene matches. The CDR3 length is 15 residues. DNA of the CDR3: TGTGCCAGCAGTGTCGACAGGGCCACCCTCTATGGCTACACCTTC. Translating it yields CASSVDRATLYGYTF.

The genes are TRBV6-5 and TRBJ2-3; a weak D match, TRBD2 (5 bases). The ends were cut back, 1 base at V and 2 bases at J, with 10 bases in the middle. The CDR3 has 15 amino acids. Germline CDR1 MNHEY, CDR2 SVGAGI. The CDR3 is CASSYLPGITDTQYF. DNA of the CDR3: TGTGCCAGCAGTTACTTGCCGGGGATCACAGATACGCAGTATTTT.

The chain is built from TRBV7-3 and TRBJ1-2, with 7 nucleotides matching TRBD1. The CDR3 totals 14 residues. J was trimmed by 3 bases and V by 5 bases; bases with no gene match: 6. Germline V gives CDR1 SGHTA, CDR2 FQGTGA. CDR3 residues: CASSTGQSDYGYTF. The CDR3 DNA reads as TGTGCCAGCAGCACGGGACAGTCCGACTATGGCTACACCTTC.

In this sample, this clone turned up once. CDR3 region: CASSTGQAWAEAFF. CDR3 DNA sequence: TGTGCCAGTAGTACGGGACAGGCCTGGGCTGAAGCTTTCTTT. The chain joins TRBV19 to TRBJ1-1; 8 bases align to TRBD1. V dropped 4 bases and J dropped 6; count of bases not matched to a gene: 7. Germline lookup yields CDR1 LNHDA and CDR2 SQIVND (reference sequence). The CDR3 has 14 amino acids.

The CDR3, as DNA: TGTGCCAGCAGCGTAGCGTCAGGGGTGTACGAGCAGTACTTC. Translation gives CASSVASGVYEQYF. The V and J genes are TRBV9 and TRBJ2-7, with D perhaps TRBD1 (6 bases). CDR3 length: 14 amino acids. From germline, CDR1 is SGDLS and CDR2 YYNGEE. The ends were cut back, 0 bases at V and 4 bases at J, with 11 bases in the middle.

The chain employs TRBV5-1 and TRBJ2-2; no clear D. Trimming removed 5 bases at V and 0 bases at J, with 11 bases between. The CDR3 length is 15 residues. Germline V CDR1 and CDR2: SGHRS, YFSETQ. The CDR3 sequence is CASRVGQSNTGELFF. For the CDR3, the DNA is TGCGCCAGCAGGGTTGGGCAGTCGAACACCGGGGAGCTGTTTTTT. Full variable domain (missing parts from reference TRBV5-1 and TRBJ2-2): KAGVTQTPRYLIKTRGQQVTLSCSPISGHRSVSWYQQTPGQGLQFLFEYFSETQRNKGNFPGRFSGRQFSNSRSEMNVSTLELGDSALYLCASRVGQSNTGELFFGEGSRLTVL.

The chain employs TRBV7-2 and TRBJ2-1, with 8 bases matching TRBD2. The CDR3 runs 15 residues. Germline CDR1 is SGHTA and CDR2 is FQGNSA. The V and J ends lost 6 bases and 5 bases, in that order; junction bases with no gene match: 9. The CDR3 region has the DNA TGTGCCAGCAGTCCGACCCTAGCGGGTAACAATGAGCAGTTCTTC. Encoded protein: CASSPTLAGNNEQFF.

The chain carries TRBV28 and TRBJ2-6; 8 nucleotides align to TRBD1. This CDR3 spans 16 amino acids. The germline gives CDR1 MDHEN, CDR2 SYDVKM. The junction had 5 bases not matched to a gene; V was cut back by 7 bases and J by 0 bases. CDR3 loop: CASTTGGSSGANVLTF. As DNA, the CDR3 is TGTGCCAGCACTACAGGGGGTAGCTCTGGGGCCAACGTCCTGACTTTC.

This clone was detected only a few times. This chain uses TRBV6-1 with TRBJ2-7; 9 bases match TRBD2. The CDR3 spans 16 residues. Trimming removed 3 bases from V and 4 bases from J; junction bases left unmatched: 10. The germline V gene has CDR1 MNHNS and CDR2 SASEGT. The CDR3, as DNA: TGTGCCAGCAGTGACGGGCGGGGGGGCCGAAGGTACGAGCAGTACTTC. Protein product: CASSDGRGGRRYEQYF.

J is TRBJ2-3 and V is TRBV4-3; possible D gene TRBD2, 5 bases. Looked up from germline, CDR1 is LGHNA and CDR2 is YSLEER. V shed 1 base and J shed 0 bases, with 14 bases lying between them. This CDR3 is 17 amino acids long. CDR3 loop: CASSQVSPWTSTDTQYF. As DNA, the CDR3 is TGCGCCAGCAGCCAAGTATCCCCCTGGACTAGCACAGATACGCAGTATTTT.

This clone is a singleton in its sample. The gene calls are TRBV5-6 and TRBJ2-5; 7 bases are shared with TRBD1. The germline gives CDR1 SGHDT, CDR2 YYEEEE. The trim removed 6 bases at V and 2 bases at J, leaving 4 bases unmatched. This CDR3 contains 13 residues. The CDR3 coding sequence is TGTGCCAGCAAGATACAGGGGCAAGAGACCCAGTACTTC. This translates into CASKIQGQETQYF. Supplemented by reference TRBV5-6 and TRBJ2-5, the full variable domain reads DAGVTQSPTHLIKTRGQQVTLRCSPKSGHDTVSWYQQALGQGPQFIFQYYEEEERQRGNFPDRFSGHQFPNYSSELNVNALLLGDSALYLCASKIQGQETQYFGPGTRLLVL.

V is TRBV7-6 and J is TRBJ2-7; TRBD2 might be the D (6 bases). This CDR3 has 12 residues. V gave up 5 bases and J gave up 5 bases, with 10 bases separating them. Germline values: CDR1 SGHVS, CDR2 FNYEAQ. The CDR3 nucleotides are TGTGCCAGCAGCCCAGGAGGGGACGAGCAGTACTTC. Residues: CASSPGGDEQYF.

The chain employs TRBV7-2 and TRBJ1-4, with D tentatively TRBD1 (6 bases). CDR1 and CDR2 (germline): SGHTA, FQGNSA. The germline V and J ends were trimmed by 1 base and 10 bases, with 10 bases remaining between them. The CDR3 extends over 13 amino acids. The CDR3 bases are TGTGCCAGCAGCTTAGACAGGGTGGGAAAACTGTTTTTT. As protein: CASSLDRVGKLFF.

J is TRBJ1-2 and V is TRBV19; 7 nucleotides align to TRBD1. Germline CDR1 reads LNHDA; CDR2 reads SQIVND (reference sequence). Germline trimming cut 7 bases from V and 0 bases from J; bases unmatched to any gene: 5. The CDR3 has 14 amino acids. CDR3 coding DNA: TGTGCCAGTAACCCGACAGGGACTAACTATGGCTACACCTTC. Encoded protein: CASNPTGTNYGYTF.

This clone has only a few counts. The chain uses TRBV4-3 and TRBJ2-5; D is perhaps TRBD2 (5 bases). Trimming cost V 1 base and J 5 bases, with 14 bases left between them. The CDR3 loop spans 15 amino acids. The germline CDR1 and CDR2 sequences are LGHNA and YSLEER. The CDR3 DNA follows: TGCGCCAGCAGCCAAGCCGGGGTGAGAGGGGAGACCCAGTACTTC. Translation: CASSQAGVRGETQYF.